Shown below are 3 T cell receptor beta chains from a single sample sequenced in a study of T-cell memory formation after mild COVID-19 listed by TCRdb under 2021. Library creation used 5' RACE. Sequencing used an Illumina NovaSeq 6000. TCRdb's own reprocessing of the public reads used fastp at Q25 and MiXCR and kept productive beta chains. Identical CDR3 protein sequences are pooled into one entry, listed with their most common genes and DNA. The sample table lists approximately 340,000 distinct CDR3 sequences, approximately 15% of them with a count of one. The ten largest clones capture around 24% of the sample. The sample consisted of PBMCs or a T cell subset sorted from them (not recorded which). These receptors all stem from a man younger than 30 who had mild COVID-19 (a few samples of this study predate the infection). The sample titles of this study are shuffled in the database, so cell type and time point are left out; the donor was told from shared clones.

This clonotype was found many times. The CDR3 nucleotides read TGCGCCAGCGCGCTCAACCCGGGAAACTATGGCTACACCTTC. Translation: CASALNPGNYGYTF. The rearrangement joins TRBV5-1 to TRBJ1-2; D gene ambiguous. The CDR3 runs to 14 residues. The germline CDR1 and CDR2 sequences are SGHRS and YFSETQ. V dropped 7 bases and J dropped 2 bases, with 15 bases sitting between them.

The genes are TRBV6-6 and TRBJ2-7; D gene uncertain. The CDR3 is 13 amino acids. Trimming removed 2 bases at V and 4 bases at J, with 9 bases between. Germline-derived CDR1 and CDR2 are MNHNY and SVGAGI (reference sequence). CDR3 DNA sequence: TGTGCCAGCAGTTACAAGGCAGATTACGAGCAGTACTTC. Protein sequence: CASSYKADYEQYF.

The chain combines TRBV7-2 with TRBJ1-3, with 8 bases that match TRBD1. CDR3 length: 16 residues. Trimming removed 4 bases from V and 1 base from J; junction bases left unmatched: 6. Germline CDR1 reads SGHTA; CDR2 reads FQGNSA. CDR3 sequence: CASSSVGTGSGNTIYF. CDR3 bases: TGTGCCAGCAGCTCAGTCGGGACAGGTTCTGGAAACACCATATATTTT.